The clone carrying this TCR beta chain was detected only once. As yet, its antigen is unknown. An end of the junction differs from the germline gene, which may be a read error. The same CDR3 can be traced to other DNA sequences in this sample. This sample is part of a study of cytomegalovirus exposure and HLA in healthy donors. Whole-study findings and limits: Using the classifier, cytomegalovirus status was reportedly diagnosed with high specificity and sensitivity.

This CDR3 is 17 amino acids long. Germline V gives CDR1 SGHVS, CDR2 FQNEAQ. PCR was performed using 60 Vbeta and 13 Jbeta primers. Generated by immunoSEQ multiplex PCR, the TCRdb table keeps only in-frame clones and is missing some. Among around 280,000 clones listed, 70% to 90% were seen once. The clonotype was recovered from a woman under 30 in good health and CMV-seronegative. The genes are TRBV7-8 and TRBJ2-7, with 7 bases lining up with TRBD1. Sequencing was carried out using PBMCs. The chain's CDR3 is CASSFLESLTGSYEQYF. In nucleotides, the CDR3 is TGCGCCAGCAGCTTTTTAGAGAGTTTGACAGGGTCCTACGAGCAGTACTTC.